This T cell receptor beta chain came from a study of OX40 agonist ivuxolimab in advanced cancers. At the level of the study: Patients assigned to dose escalation were diagnosed with hepatocellular carcinoma, melanoma, renal cell or head and neck cancer.

The CDR3 contains 12 residues. V lost 1 base, J lost 3 bases, and 5 bases lay in between. CDR1 and CDR2 (germline): SGHDT, YYEEEE. The assay was immunoSEQ multiplex PCR, and TCRdb's table has in-frame clones only and misses some. The sample includes 70,000 to 95,000 clones, 94% of them seen just once. Source: CD4+ or CD8+ T cells sorted from blood, taken in a trial of the OX40 agonist ivuxolimab. The chain employs TRBV5-6 and TRBJ2-7, with D unclear. This TCR was recovered from an adult with an advanced solid tumor such as melanoma, head and neck, liver or kidney cancer. The CDR3 reads CASSLFGYEQYF. CDR3 DNA: TGTGCCAGCAGCTTGTTTGGCTACGAGCAGTACTTC. Looking up the rest from reference TRBV5-6 and TRBJ2-7 gives the full variable domain: DAGVTQSPTHLIKTRGQQVTLRCSPKSGHDTVSWYQQALGQGPQFIFQYYEEEERQRGNFPDRFSGHQFPNYSSELNVNALLLGDSALYLCASSLFGYEQYFGPGTRLTVT.